The 14 T cell receptor beta chains given below trace back to one sample, sequenced in a study of CD8 T cells in ankylosing spondylitis. From the 5' RACE reads, TCRdb called clonotypes with MiXCR, one entry per CDR3 protein. This sample yields under 300,000 distinct CDR3 sequences, of which 15% to 20% are seen a single time; around 30% belongs to the top ten. Sequencing used blood, either unsorted or a sorted T cell fraction (not recorded which). These TCRs come from a male donor with ankylosing spondylitis or in good health (not recorded which).

This chain joins TRBV4-3 and TRBJ1-5, with a possible D match to TRBD1 (6 bases). Trimming took off 0 bases at V and 6 bases at J, with 12 bases between the two ends. CDR1 LGHNA and CDR2 YSLEER come from the germline V gene. The CDR3 length is 15 residues. As DNA, the CDR3 is TGCGCCAGCAGCCAAGACAGGGGACCAAGTCAGCCCCAGCATTTT. Encoded protein: CASSQDRGPSQPQHF.

This clonotype has more than one count but fewer than ten. This sequence joins TRBV11-2 and TRBJ2-3; the D is unclear. Looked up from germline, CDR1 is SGHAT and CDR2 is FQNNGV. Trimming shortened V by 1 base and J by 4 bases, and 6 bases separated the two germline ends. The CDR3 extends over 13 amino acids. DNA for the CDR3: TGTGCCAGCAGCTTAGTCTTGTCAGATACGCAGTATTTT. This codes for CASSLVLSDTQYF.

Ten or more counts support this clonotype. The rearrangement joins TRBV4-1 to TRBJ2-7; D is perhaps TRBD1 (6 bases). Per germline, CDR1 MGHRA and CDR2 YSYEKL. This CDR3 has 13 residues. V was clipped by 3 bases and J by 3 bases, with 9 bases between them. In DNA form, the CDR3 reads TGCGCCAGCAGCCACCAACAGGGCTACGAGCAGTACTTC. Translating it yields CASSHQQGYEQYF.

This clonotype has a handful of counts. The J gene is TRBJ2-1, the V gene TRBV9; possibly TRBD1 for D (6 bases). CDR1 SGDLS and CDR2 YYNGEE come from the germline V gene. The CDR3 is made up of 14 amino acids. Trimming pared 4 bases from V and 7 bases from J, leaving 15 bases between. CDR3 sequence reads: CASSSGSGDNEQFF. The CDR3 region has the DNA TGTGCCAGCAGCTCGGGGTCAGGGGATAATGAGCAGTTCTTC. Drawing the rest from reference TRBV9 and TRBJ2-1, the complete variable domain is DSGVTQTPKHLITATGQRVTLRCSPRSGDLSVYWYQQSLDQGLQFLIQYYNGEERAKGNILERFSAQQFPDLHSELNLSSLELGDSALYFCASSSGSGDNEQFFGPGTRLTVL.

This clonotype showed up many times. The chain has TRBV27 and TRBJ1-2; a weak D match, TRBD1 (6 bases). Germline values: CDR1 MNHEY, CDR2 SMNVEV (reference sequence). The V gene lost 5 bases and the J gene lost 5 bases, with 24 bases spanning the gap. The CDR3 has 17 amino acids. DNA for the CDR3: TGTGCCAGCAGTCCCCCGGGGCTGATGGACAGCGAGTATGGCTACACCTTC. Translating it yields CASSPPGLMDSEYGYTF.

Many counts were recorded for this clonotype. The rearrangement links TRBV29-1 to TRBJ2-3; TRBD1 matches at 10 bases. The CDR3 extends over 14 amino acids. The germline V gene encodes CDR1 SQVTM and CDR2 ANQGSEA. V shed 1 base and J 4 bases; nucleotides not matched to a gene: 2. The CDR3 coding sequence is TGCAGCGTTGAAGGAGGGACAGGGGCAGATACGCAGTATTTT. Its translation is CSVEGGTGADTQYF.

This clonotype occurred a few times. This chain joins TRBV27 and TRBJ1-6; tentative D call: TRBD1 (6 bases). The CDR3 totals 17 residues. Germline V gene sequence: CDR1 MNHEY, CDR2 SMNVEV (reference sequence). With 1 base removed from V and 6 bases from J, the gap between germline ends came to 16 bases. The CDR3 sequence is CASSLYSGESVNSPLHF. The CDR3 nucleotides read TGTGCCAGCAGTTTATATTCAGGGGAGTCTGTTAATTCACCCCTCCACTTT.

This clonotype was found a few times. This chain joins TRBV12-3 or TRBV12-4 and TRBJ2-7; D uncertain. There are 13 residues in the CDR3. V was trimmed by 3 bases and J by 0 bases, leaving 6 bases between them. CDR3 in DNA: TGTGCCAGCAGTTTGTACAGCTCCTACGAGCAGTACTTC. The encoded protein is CASSLYSSYEQYF.

The rearrangement links TRBV4-1 to TRBJ2-1; TRBD2 aligns across 10 bases. CDR1 is MGHRA, CDR2 YSYEKL, per germline. V trimming: 3 bases; J trimming: 1 base; junction bases outside the gene matches: 18. The length of the CDR3 is 21 residues. The DNA for the CDR3 is TGCGCCAGCAGCCATACCCCAGTAGGCCTAGCGGGAGCTAAATCCTACAATGAGCAGTTCTTC. Protein product: CASSHTPVGLAGAKSYNEQFF.

This clonotype was recorded many times. The rearrangement uses TRBV7-6 and TRBJ1-6; no firm D call. CDR1 and CDR2 (germline): SGHVS, FNYEAQ. Between the trimmed V and J ends, which lost 2 bases and 10 bases, there was a span of 15 bases. CDR3 size: 15 residues. CDR3 bases: TGTGCCAGCAGCTTAATCAAGTTTGGGGAATCACCCCTCCACTTT. It specifies CASSLIKFGESPLHF.

The chain couples TRBV7-2 to TRBJ1-2; D may be TRBD1 (6 bases). Trimming left V 5 bases short and J 7 bases short, with 23 bases between. The CDR3 runs 16 residues. Germline V gives CDR1 SGHTA, CDR2 FQGNSA. CDR3 bases: TGTGCCAGCAGCACGATATTCATGGGGGCGCGAAGTGGCTACACCTTC. Translating it yields CASSTIFMGARSGYTF.

J is TRBJ2-7 and V is TRBV9; TRBD2 aligns across 8 bases. Germline values: CDR1 SGDLS, CDR2 YYNGEE. CDR3 length equals 15 residues. Losses at the gene ends were 2 bases for V and 6 bases for J; bases not matched to a gene: 10. This CDR3 is CASSVGTSRVSEQYF. CDR3 coding DNA: TGTGCCAGCAGCGTTGGGACTAGTAGAGTATCCGAGCAGTACTTC.

The chain has TRBV7-9 and TRBJ2-7; D is possibly TRBD1 (5 bases). CDR1 SEHNR and CDR2 FQNEAQ come from the germline V gene (reference sequence). There are 14 residues in the CDR3. The germline V and J ends were trimmed by 4 bases and 5 bases, with 15 bases remaining between them. The CDR3 DNA reads TGTGCCAGCAGCTCAGCTTCCAGGGAACACGAGCAGTACTTC. Amino acids: CASSSASREHEQYF.

V and J are TRBV4-1 and TRBJ1-6, with D perhaps TRBD1 (5 bases). The CDR3 has 16 amino acids. Per germline, CDR1 MGHRA and CDR2 YSYEKL. V was cut by 0 bases and J by 7 bases, with 13 bases left in between. DNA of the CDR3: TGCGCCAGCAGCCAAGAATTGACAGCGAGGAATTCACCCCTCCACTTT. Translation gives CASSQELTARNSPLHF.